Listed here are 9 T cell receptor beta chains from one sample, sequenced in a study of blood T cell repertoires in COVID-19. Clones were read by immunoSEQ multiplex PCR, and TCRdb kept only the in-frame ones, dropping some. This table has under 200,000 clones, about 85% appearing once. The sample taken for sequencing was peripheral blood. The receptors stem from an elderly woman with acute or convalescent COVID-19.

This chain links TRBV30 with TRBJ2-5; 7 positions agree with TRBD2. The CDR3 sequence is 13 residues long. From germline, CDR1 is GTSNPN and CDR2 SVGIG (reference sequence). Unmatched junction bases numbered 3, after V lost 1 base and J lost 4 bases. The chain's CDR3 is CAWSGTRRETQYF. CDR3 coding DNA: TGTGCCTGGAGTGGGACTAGGAGAGAGACCCAGTACTTC. The variable domain in full, completed from reference TRBV30 and TRBJ2-5, reads SQTIHQWPATLVQPVGSPLSLECTVEGTSNPNLYWYRQAAGRGLQLLFYSVGIGQISSEVPQNLSASRPQDRQFILSSKKLLLSDSGFYLCAWSGTRRETQYFGPGTRLLVL.

The chain links TRBV7-2 to TRBJ2-7; possibly TRBD2 for D (5 bases). Germline loops: CDR1 SGHTA, CDR2 FQGNSA. Trimming cost V 1 base and J 2 bases, with 12 bases left between them. The CDR3 sequence is 15 residues long. CDR3 in amino acids: CASSLGLATPYEQYF. CDR3 sequence (DNA): TGTGCCAGCAGCTTAGGTCTAGCAACCCCCTACGAGCAGTACTTC. Based on the CDR3 plus reference TRBV7-2 and TRBJ2-7, the full variable domain is GAGVSQSPSNKVTEKGKDVELRCDPISGHTALYWYRQSLGQGLEFLIYFQGNSAPDKSGLPSDRFSAERTGGSVSTLTIQRTQQEDSAVYLCASSLGLATPYEQYFGPGTRLTVT.

The genes are TRBV6-1 and TRBJ2-2; D perhaps matches TRBD1 (5 bases). Germline CDR1 reads MNHNS; CDR2 reads SASEGT. This CDR3 is built from 16 residues. Trimming pared 4 bases from V and 2 bases from J, leaving 14 bases between. The CDR3 nucleotides read TGTGCCAGCAGTGGGCCGGCGCAGGGAAACACCGGGGAGCTGTTTTTT. Residues: CASSGPAQGNTGELFF.

The CDR3 sequence: CASSLNRGNSNTEAFF. Written as DNA, the CDR3 is TGTGCCAGCAGCTTAAATAGGGGGAACAGCAACACTGAAGCTTTCTTT. V and J are TRBV7-8 and TRBJ1-1; D might be TRBD1 (6 bases). V was trimmed by 2 bases and J by 2 bases, leaving 15 bases between them. The CDR3 is 16 residues long. Germline CDR1 reads SGHVS; CDR2 reads FQNEAQ.

The chain joins TRBV7-2 to TRBJ1-2, with 9 positions matching TRBD1. V shed 5 bases, J shed 7 bases, and the junction held 8 bases outside the gene matches. Germline CDR1 SGHTA, CDR2 FQGNSA. The CDR3 runs 14 residues. The CDR3 DNA reads TGTGCCAGCAGCCCAAGTGGGGACAGGGTTGGCTACACCTTC. Protein: CASSPSGDRVGYTF.

J is TRBJ1-2 and V is TRBV2, with 10 bases aligning to TRBD1. The V gene's germline CDR1 is SNHLY and CDR2 FYNNEI. The CDR3 runs to 15 residues. V lost 5 bases, J lost 5 bases, and 8 bases stayed unmatched. The CDR3 protein is CASSTPQGQGYGYTF. In DNA, the CDR3 is TGTGCCAGCAGTACCCCACAGGGACAGGGGTATGGCTACACCTTC. Supplemented by reference TRBV2 and TRBJ1-2, the full variable domain reads EPEVTQTPSHQVTQMGQEVILRCVPISNHLYFYWYRQILGQKVEFLVSFYNNEISEKSEIFDDQFSVERPDGSNFTLKIRSTKLEDSAMYFCASSTPQGQGYGYTFGSGTRLTVV.

This chain connects TRBV18 to TRBJ1-3; no definite D call. CDR1 KGHSH and CDR2 LQKENI come from the germline V gene. This CDR3 is 13 amino acids long. V was trimmed by 5 bases and J by 4 bases, leaving 9 bases between them. For the CDR3, the DNA is TGTGCCAGCTCAGCTACCGTCGGAAACACCATATATTTT. It specifies CASSATVGNTIYF.

A few counts support this clone. This rearrangement joins TRBV10-3 to TRBJ2-1; 11 nucleotides align to TRBD2. In germline, CDR1 is ENHRY, CDR2 SYGVKD. The CDR3 runs 15 residues. Trimming cost V 4 bases and J 7 bases; bases outside gene matches: 6. This CDR3 reads CAISGLAGRGNEQFF. Here the CDR3 DNA reads TGTGCCATCAGTGGACTAGCGGGGAGAGGTAATGAGCAGTTCTTC.

V is TRBV25-1 and J is TRBJ1-4; tentatively, D is TRBD1 (6 bases). CDR1 and CDR2 (germline): MGHDK, SYGVNS. The ends were cut back, 2 bases at V and 3 bases at J, with 10 bases in the middle. The CDR3 totals 15 residues. CDR3 residues: CASSEQGTSNEKLFF. The CDR3 DNA reads as TGTGCCAGCAGTGAACAGGGGACGTCTAATGAAAAACTGTTTTTT.